Reported below is one T cell receptor beta chain. Produced via immunoSEQ multiplex PCR; TCRdb's table is partial and in-frame only. Among about 83,000 clones listed, more than 70% were seen once. The sample is drawn from a study of blood T cell repertoires in COVID-19. The CDR3 runs 17 residues. CDR1 is SGHTA, CDR2 FQGTGA, per germline. The ends lost 2 bases at V and 7 bases at J; junction bases unmatched: 13. The sequence was collected from a woman at least 80 years old in a cohort sampled during active or convalescent COVID-19. The gene calls are TRBV7-3 and TRBJ2-2, with 7 bases identical to TRBD1. Material for sequencing was peripheral blood. CDR3 in amino acids: CASSLGVFGGQVGELFF. In nucleotides, the CDR3 is TGTGCCAGCAGCTTAGGGGTCTTCGGCGGACAGGTCGGGGAGCTGTTTTTT.